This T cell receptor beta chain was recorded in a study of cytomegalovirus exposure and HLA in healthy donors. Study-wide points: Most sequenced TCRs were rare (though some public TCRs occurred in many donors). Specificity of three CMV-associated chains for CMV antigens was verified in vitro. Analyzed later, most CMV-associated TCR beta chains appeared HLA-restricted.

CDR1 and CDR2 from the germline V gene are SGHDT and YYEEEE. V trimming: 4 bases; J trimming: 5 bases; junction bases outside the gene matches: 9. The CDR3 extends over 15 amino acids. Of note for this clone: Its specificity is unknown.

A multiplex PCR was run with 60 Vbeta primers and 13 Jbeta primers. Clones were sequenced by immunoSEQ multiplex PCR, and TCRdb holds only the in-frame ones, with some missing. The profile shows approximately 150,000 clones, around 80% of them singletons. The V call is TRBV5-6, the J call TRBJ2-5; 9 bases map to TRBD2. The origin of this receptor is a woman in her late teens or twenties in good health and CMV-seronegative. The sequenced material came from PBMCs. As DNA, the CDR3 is TGTGCCAGCAGCGCTATAGCGGGAGATGGGGAGACCCAGTACTTC. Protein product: CASSAIAGDGETQYF.